This entry concerns a single T cell receptor beta chain. The antigen remains unidentified. The data were obtained in a study of response to subunit inactivated influenza vaccine. CDR1 is SGHTA, CDR2 FQGTGA, per germline. Trimming cost V 1 base and J 7 bases; bases outside gene matches: 13. The CDR3 is 20 amino acids. TCRdb re-analysed the RT-PCR reads in MiXCR, keeping a single row per CDR3 protein. This sample yields fewer than 600,000 distinct CDR3 sequences, of which approximately 7.2% are seen a single time; around 12% belongs to the top ten. Study-level findings and limits: Few additional T cells are recruited per seasonal influenza vaccination, authors suggested.

The specimen comprised PBMCs from blood, sampled 23 months after vaccination. V gene TRBV7-3 combines with J gene TRBJ2-1, with 16 bases matching TRBD2. This receptor was taken from a man between 50 and 75 years old who received an inactivated influenza vaccine. The DNA of the CDR3 is TGTGCCAGCAGCTTAAGCCCTGGGACTAGCGGGAGGGCCTGGGGAAATGAGCAGTTCTTC. The encoded protein is CASSLSPGTSGRAWGNEQFF.